This T cell receptor (beta chain) was obtained from a study of T-cell reconstitution after alpha-beta-depleted transplantation in children. Researchers prepared the TCRbeta library using unique molecular identifiers, the study reports. TCRdb redid the calling of the PCR reads with MiXCR, one entry per CDR3 protein. The data hold some 490,000 distinct CDR3 sequences, with 9.5% to 15% observed a single time. Trimming shortened V by 1 base and J by 1 base, and 11 bases separated the two germline ends. The CDR3 is 15 amino acids. CDR1 and CDR2 from the germline V gene are SGHVS and FNYEAQ. The sample was PBMCs from the stem cell graft donor, taken from the stem cell graft. This TCR was recovered from a human donor who donated a stem cell graft to a child with combined immunodeficiency. V and J are TRBV7-6 and TRBJ2-7; TRBD2 is a possible D gene (6 bases). The CDR3: CASSLGAGTSYEQYF. The CDR3 region has the DNA TGTGCCAGCAGCTTAGGGGCCGGGACTTCCTACGAGCAGTACTTC. Complete variable domain (other parts from reference TRBV7-6 and TRBJ2-7): GAGVSQSPRYKVTKRGQDVALRCDPISGHVSLYWYRQALGQGPEFLTYFNYEAQQDKSGLPNDRFSAERPEGSISTLTIQRTEQRDSAMYRCASSLGAGTSYEQYFGPGTRLTVT.